One T cell receptor (beta chain) is described in this entry. No antigen is known for it. Using immunoSEQ multiplex PCR, the repertoire was profiled, and TCRdb retains in-frame clones only, with some absent. Of 90,000 to 100,000 clones in the sample, around 90% were seen once. Time point: pretreatment peripheral blood. These data belong to a study of PD-L1 blockade in urothelial cancer. Study details: About 85% of the 29 patients were males with bladder-origin urothelial cancer. General study findings and limits: Durable benefit was linked to greater 3-week expansion of tumor-associated blood clones.

There are 16 residues in the CDR3. J lost 4 bases, V lost 5 bases, and 10 bases had no gene match. CDR1 and CDR2 from the germline V gene are SGHDT and YYEEEE. The J gene is TRBJ2-4, the V gene TRBV5-6; 9 nucleotides agree with TRBD1. The specimen comprised PBMCs, sampled around atezolizumab (anti-PD-L1) treatment. The sequence derives from a man aged 55 to 70 with urothelial cancer. This CDR3 reads CASSFWSGTGKNIQYF. In DNA form, the CDR3 reads TGTGCCAGCAGTTTCTGGTCCGGGACAGGGAAAAACATTCAGTACTTC. The whole variable domain, filled in from reference TRBV5-6 and TRBJ2-4, reads DAGVTQSPTHLIKTRGQQVTLRCSPKSGHDTVSWYQQALGQGPQFIFQYYEEEERQRGNFPDRFSGHQFPNYSSELNVNALLLGDSALYLCASSFWSGTGKNIQYFGAGTRLSVL.